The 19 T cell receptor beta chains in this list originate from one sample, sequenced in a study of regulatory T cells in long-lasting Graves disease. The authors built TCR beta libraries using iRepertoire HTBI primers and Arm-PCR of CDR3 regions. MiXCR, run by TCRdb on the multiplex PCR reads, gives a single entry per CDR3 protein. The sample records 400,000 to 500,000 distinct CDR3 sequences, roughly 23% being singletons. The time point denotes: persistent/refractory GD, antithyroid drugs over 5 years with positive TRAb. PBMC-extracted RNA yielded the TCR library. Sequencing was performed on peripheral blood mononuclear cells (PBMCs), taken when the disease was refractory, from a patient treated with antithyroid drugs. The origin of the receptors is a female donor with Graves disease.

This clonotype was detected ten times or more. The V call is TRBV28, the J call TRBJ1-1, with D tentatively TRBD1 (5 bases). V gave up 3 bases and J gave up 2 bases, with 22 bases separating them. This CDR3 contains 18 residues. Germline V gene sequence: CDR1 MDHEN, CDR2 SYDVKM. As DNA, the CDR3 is TGTGCCAGCAGTTTTATTAAGACTCCCTGGGACCTAAACACTGAAGCTTTCTTT. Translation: CASSFIKTPWDLNTEAFF.

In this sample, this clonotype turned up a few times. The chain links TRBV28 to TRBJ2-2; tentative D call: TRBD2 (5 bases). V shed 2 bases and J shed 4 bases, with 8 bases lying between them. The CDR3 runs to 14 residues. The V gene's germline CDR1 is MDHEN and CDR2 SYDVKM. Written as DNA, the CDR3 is TGTGCCAGCAGTTTACCACTAGGCACCGGGGAGCTGTTTTTT. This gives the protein CASSLPLGTGELFF.

The CDR3 sequence: CASSQGSLSYEQYF. The CDR3 DNA sequence: TGTGCCAGCAGCCAAGGGTCACTCTCCTACGAGCAGTACTTC. The chain carries TRBV14 and TRBJ2-7; no clear D. Germline V gene lookup returns CDR1 SGHDN and CDR2 FVKESK. The V end was cut by 1 base, the J end by 0 bases, with 7 bases between. The CDR3 spans 14 residues.

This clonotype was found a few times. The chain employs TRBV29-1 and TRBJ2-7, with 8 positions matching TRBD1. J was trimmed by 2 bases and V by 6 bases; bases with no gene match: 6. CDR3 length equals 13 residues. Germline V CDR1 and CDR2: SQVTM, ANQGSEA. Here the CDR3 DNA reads TGCAGCGTCCGCGGACAGGGAACCTACGAGCAGTACTTC. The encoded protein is CSVRGQGTYEQYF.

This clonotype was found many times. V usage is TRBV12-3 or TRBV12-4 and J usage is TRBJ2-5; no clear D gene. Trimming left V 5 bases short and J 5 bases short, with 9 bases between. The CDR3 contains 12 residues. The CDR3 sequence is CASSLPLETQYF. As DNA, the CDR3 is TGTGCCAGCAGTCTCCCCTTGGAGACCCAGTACTTC.

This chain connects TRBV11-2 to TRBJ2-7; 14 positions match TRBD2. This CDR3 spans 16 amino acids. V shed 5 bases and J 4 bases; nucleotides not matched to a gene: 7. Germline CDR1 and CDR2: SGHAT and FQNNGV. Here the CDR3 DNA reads TGTGCCAGCAGCGCGACTAGCGGGAGGGCCGGGTACGAGCAGTACTTC. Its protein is CASSATSGRAGYEQYF.

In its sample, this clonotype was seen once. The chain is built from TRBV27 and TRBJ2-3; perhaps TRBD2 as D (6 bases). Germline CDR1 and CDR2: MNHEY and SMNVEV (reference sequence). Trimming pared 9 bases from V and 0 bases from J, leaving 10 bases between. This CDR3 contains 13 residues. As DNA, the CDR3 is TGTGCCAGACATAGCGGAAGCACAGATACGCAGTATTTT. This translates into CARHSGSTDTQYF.

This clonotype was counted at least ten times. CDR3 amino acids: CASRRGGQTSFNTEAFF. The CDR3, as DNA: TGTGCCAGCAGGAGAGGGGGACAAACCTCTTTTAACACTGAAGCTTTCTTT. The rearrangement joins TRBV6-1 to TRBJ1-1; TRBD1 is a possible D gene (6 bases). Germline values: CDR1 MNHNS, CDR2 SASEGT. CDR3 length equals 17 residues. Between the trimmed V and J ends, which lost 6 bases and 2 bases, there was a span of 22 bases.

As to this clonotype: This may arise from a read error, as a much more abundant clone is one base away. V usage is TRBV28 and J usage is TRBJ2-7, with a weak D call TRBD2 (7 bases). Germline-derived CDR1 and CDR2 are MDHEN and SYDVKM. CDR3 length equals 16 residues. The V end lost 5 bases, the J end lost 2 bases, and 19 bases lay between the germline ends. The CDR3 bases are TGTGCCAGCAGTGGGGAGGGGGGAAACCGACCCTACGAGCAGTACTTC. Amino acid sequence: CASSGEGGNRPYEQYF.

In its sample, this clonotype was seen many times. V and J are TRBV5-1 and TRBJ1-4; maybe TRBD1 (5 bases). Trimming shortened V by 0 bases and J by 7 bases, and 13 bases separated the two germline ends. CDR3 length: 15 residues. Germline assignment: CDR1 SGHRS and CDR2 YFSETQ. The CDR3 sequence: CASSLAGRDAEKLFF. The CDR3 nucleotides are TGCGCCAGCAGCTTGGCCGGAAGGGACGCTGAAAAACTGTTTTTT.

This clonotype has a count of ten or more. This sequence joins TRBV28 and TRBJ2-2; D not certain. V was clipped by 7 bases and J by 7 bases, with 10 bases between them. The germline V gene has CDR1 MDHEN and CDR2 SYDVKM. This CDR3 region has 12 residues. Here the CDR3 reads CASTPLVGELFF. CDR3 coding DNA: TGTGCCAGCACCCCGTTGGTCGGGGAGCTGTTTTTT.

CDR3 bases: TGTGCCAGCAGCTTTACCCGACTAGCGCGGACCGGGGAGCTGTTTTTT. As protein: CASSFTRLARTGELFF. The gene calls are TRBV5-5 and TRBJ2-2; 8 positions agree with TRBD2. The CDR3 sequence is 16 residues long. The trim removed 2 bases at V and 5 bases at J, leaving 8 bases unmatched. Germline values: CDR1 SGHKS, CDR2 YYEKEE (reference sequence).

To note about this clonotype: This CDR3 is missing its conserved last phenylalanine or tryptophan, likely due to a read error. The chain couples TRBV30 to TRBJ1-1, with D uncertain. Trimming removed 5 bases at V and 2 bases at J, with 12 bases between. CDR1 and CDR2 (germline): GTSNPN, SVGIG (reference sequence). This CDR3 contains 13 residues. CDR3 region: CAWEKGANTEAFL. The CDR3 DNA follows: TGTGCCTGGGAAAAAGGAGCAAACACTGAAGCTTTCCTT.

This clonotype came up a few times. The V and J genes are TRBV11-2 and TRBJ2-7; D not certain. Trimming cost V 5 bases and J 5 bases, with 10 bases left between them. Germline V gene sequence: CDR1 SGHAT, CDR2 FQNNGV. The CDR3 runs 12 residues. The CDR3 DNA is TGTGCCAGCAGCCTGTATTTGGACGAGCAGTACTTC. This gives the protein CASSLYLDEQYF. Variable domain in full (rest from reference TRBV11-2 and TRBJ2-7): EAGVAQSPRYKIIEKRQSVAFWCNPISGHATLYWYQQILGQGPKLLIQFQNNGVVDDSQLPKDRFSAERLKGVDSTLKIQPAKLEDSAVYLCASSLYLDEQYFGPGTRLTVT.

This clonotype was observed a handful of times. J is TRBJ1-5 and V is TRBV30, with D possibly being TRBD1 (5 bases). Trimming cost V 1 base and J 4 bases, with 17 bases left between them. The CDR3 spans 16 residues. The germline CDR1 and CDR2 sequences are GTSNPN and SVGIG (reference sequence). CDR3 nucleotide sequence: TGTGCCTGGAGTGACCCATGGGGCAGCAGTAATCAGCCCCAGCATTTT. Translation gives CAWSDPWGSSNQPQHF.

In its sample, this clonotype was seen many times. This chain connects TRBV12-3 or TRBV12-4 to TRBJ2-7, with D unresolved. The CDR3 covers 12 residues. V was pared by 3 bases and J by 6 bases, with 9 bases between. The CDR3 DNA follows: TGTGCCAGCAGTTTGGGGATAGGCGAGCAGTACTTC. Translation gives CASSLGIGEQYF.

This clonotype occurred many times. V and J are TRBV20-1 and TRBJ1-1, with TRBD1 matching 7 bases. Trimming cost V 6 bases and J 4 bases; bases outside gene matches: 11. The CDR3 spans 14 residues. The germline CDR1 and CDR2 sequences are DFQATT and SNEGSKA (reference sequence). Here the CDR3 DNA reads TGCAGTGCATACATGGACAGGCTCTCCACTGAAGCTTTCTTT. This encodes CSAYMDRLSTEAFF.

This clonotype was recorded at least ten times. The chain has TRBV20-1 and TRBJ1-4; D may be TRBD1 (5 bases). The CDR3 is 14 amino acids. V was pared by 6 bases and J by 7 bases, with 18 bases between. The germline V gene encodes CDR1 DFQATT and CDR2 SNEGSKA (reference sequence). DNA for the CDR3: TGCAGTGCGACGGTGAGGACCGGGGGTGAAAAACTGTTTTTT. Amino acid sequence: CSATVRTGGEKLFF.

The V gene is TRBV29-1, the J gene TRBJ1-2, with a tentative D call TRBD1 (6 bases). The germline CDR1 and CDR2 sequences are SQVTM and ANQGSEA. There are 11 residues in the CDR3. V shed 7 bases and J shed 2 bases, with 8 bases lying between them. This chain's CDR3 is CSAQGNYGYTF. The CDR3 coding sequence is TGCAGCGCCCAGGGGAACTATGGCTACACCTTC.